Many counts were recorded for the clone carrying this T cell receptor beta chain. Its antigen is unknown. These data are taken from a study of T cell repertoires in cytomegalovirus infection. In the study overall: Researchers turned to recently identified HLA-C-restricted CMV epitopes as well as well-studied HLA-B-restricted ones. Carrying CMV and the relevant HLA type showed in public TCR beta signatures.

V gave up 0 bases and J gave up 7 bases; unmatched junction bases: 11. The CDR3 covers 16 residues. Germline values: CDR1 LGHNA, CDR2 YNFKEQ. TCRdb analysed the reads with MiXCR anew, one entry per CDR3 protein. The sample lists fewer than 30,000 distinct CDR3 sequences; under 20% were seen once. General study results and limits: Clonotype analysis showed dominance of the ex vivo response by HLA-C-restricted CMV-specific TCR beta clonotypes. Cumulated frequencies of public TCR beta families served to identify carriers of CMV plus the relevant HLA.

V gene TRBV4-2 combines with J gene TRBJ2-7, with 8 bases fitting TRBD1. This sequence was found in a human donor in good health (CMV status not recorded). Some clones in this sample may be carry-over from other donors' samples. Here the sequenced sample was CD8+ T cells from cultured PBMCs, taken from culture after CMV antigen stimulation. The CDR3 DNA follows: TGTGCCAGCAGCCAAGATCAAGGCAGGGGGCCTAGGGAGCAGTACTTC. The encoded protein is CASSQDQGRGPREQYF.